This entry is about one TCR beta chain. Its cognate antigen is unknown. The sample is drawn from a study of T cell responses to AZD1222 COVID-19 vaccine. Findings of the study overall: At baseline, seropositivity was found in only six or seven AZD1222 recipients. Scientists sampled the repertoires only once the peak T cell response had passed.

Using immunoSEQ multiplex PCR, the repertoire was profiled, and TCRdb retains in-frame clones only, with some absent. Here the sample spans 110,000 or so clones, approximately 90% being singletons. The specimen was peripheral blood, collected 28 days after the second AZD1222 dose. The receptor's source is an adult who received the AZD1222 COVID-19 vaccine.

The CDR3 nucleotides are TGCGCCAGCAGGGAGAATGTAAACTATGGCTACACCTTC. It specifies CASRENVNYGYTF. The genes are TRBV5-1 and TRBJ1-2; D is unclear. V dropped 5 bases and J dropped 2 bases, with 10 bases sitting between them. The CDR3 runs 13 residues. The germline V gene has CDR1 SGHRS and CDR2 YFSETQ.